What follows are 3 T cell receptor beta chains derived from one specimen sequenced in a study of shared clonotypes between healthy human individuals. Here immunoSEQ multiplex PCR was the method, and the copy in TCRdb shows in-frame clones only, minus some. The table lists about 700,000 clones, around 72% of them singletons. Material for sequencing was memory CD4+ T cells sorted from blood. Subset meaning: CD45RA-negative fraction. The receptors come from a woman in her twenties or thirties in good health.

This clone has only one observation. The chain joins TRBV27 to TRBJ2-4; maybe TRBD1 (5 bases). Germline values: CDR1 MNHEY, CDR2 SMNVEV (reference sequence). The germline V and J ends were trimmed by 6 bases and 5 bases, with 20 bases remaining between them. The length of the CDR3 is 16 residues. The CDR3 reads CASSPRPRTSENIQYF. Written as DNA, the CDR3 is TGTGCCAGCAGCCCGCGTCCCCGGACATCGGAAAACATTCAGTACTTC.

In this sample, this clone turned up a few times. This rearrangement joins TRBV5-3 to TRBJ2-2; 12 positions agree with TRBD2. TRBV5-3 is an open reading frame, and its role is uncertain. V lost 9 bases, J lost 3 bases, and 0 bases stayed unmatched. This CDR3 spans 13 amino acids. This CDR3 reads CATSGRDTGELFF. The CDR3 DNA reads as TGTGCCACTAGCGGGAGGGACACCGGGGAGCTGTTTTTT.

The rearrangement joins TRBV6-6 to TRBJ1-2, with D hard to call. Germline loops: CDR1 MNHNY, CDR2 SVGAGI (reference sequence). The CDR3 runs 14 residues. V dropped 0 bases and J dropped 3 bases, with 8 bases sitting between them. The CDR3 protein is CASSYSPSDYGYTF. The DNA of the CDR3 is TGTGCCAGCAGTTACTCTCCCAGTGACTATGGCTACACCTTC.